The subject of this entry is one T cell receptor beta chain. Its antigen is not identified. The PCR employed 60 Vbeta primers together with 13 Jbeta primers. Measured with immunoSEQ multiplex PCR; TCRdb has only the in-frame clones, and not every one. The sample holds around 280,000 clones, 85% to 90% seen once. Trimming stripped 1 base from V and 5 bases from J, with 8 bases between. The CDR3 covers 14 residues. CDR1 and CDR2 from the germline V gene are LNHDA and SQIVND (reference sequence). This sample is drawn from a study of cytomegalovirus exposure and HLA in healthy donors. The study's findings and limits: There were some V segments, including TRBV6-2 and TRBV6-3, excluded as indistinguishable. Presence/absence analyses supposed approximately even sequencing depth among donors. In a later analysis, compared with equally common non-associated chains, HLA-associated beta chains were more expanded.

The sequenced sample consisted of PBMCs. The origin of this receptor is a woman between 18 and 30 years old in good health and CMV-seronegative. The rearrangement links TRBV19 to TRBJ1-4; D unclear. The CDR3 region is CASSIATANEKLFF. CDR3 DNA sequence: TGTGCCAGTAGTATAGCCACAGCAAATGAAAAACTGTTTTTT.